This TCR beta chain was sequenced in a study of cytomegalovirus exposure and HLA in healthy donors. Across the whole study: The 110 or so validation repertoires used a platform that matched the one used for the approximately 610 first-cohort repertoires, as a later analysis reported. Points from the study as a whole: The classifier, whose performance was assessed in both the original and validation cohorts, reportedly diagnosed cytomegalovirus status with high specificity and sensitivity. Some TCR beta chains (more than 150 of them) were listed as cytomegalovirus-associated. While the bulk of TCR sequences proved rare, some public TCRs turned up in many donors.

Some clones are missing from TCRdb's copy, which holds only in-frame ones; the method was immunoSEQ multiplex PCR. The sample has tens of thousands of clones, about 88% seen once; the top ten hold about 0.95%. The CDR3 is 14 residues long. Trimming cost V 8 bases and J 4 bases; bases outside gene matches: 11. Germline assignment: CDR1 MGHRA and CDR2 YSYEKL. On this clone itself: Its antigen is undetermined.

The sequenced sample was PBMCs. The sequence was obtained from a man aged 18 to 30 in good health and CMV-seronegative. V is TRBV4-1 and J is TRBJ2-7; the match to TRBD1 covers 7 bases. The DNA for the CDR3 is TGCGCCAGCGCAACGGAAGAGGGGGCTTACGAGCAGTACTTC. Protein product: CASATEEGAYEQYF.